This TCR beta chain was captured in a study of blood T cell repertoires in COVID-19. About the study: COVID-19 samples, acute and convalescent, were from the United States, Italy and Spain.

Methods used by the authors: Nucleated cell number was recorded as an estimate derived from reference gene primer amplification. TCRdb's copy holds only in-frame clones and misses some; the assay was immunoSEQ multiplex PCR. D and trimming come from the DNA, and the V and J calls and clone size come from that table. The sample shows 280,000 or so clones, 85% of them seen only once. With V trimmed by 6 bases and J by 5 bases, 7 bases remained unmatched. The CDR3 contains 14 residues. Germline values: CDR1 MNHEY, CDR2 SMNVEV (reference sequence). The clonotype was recovered from a human donor in a cohort sampled during active COVID-19. Sample: peripheral blood. The V and J genes are TRBV27 and TRBJ2-3; the match to TRBD2 covers 8 bases. The chain's CDR3 is CASSLSGKVDTQYF. The CDR3 nucleotides read TGTGCCAGCAGCCTTAGCGGGAAGGTAGATACGCAGTATTTT.